The 22 T cell receptor beta chains below were found in one sample sequenced in a study of response to subunit inactivated influenza vaccine (dated by TCRdb to the late 2010s). Receptor amplification or capture employed RT-PCR. Sequencing took place on an Illumina HiSeq 2500. TCRdb itself trimmed the public reads at Q25 with fastp, ran MiXCR and retained productive beta chains. Records with the same CDR3 protein are collapsed into one entry carrying the most frequent genes and DNA. The sample data list 700,000 to 800,000 distinct CDR3 sequences, and roughly 20% of these were observed just once. Approximately 10% of the sample lies in the top ten. The input for sequencing was PBMCs from blood, taken 5 days after vaccination. Every receptor here comes from a man in his forties or fifties who received an inactivated influenza vaccine. Donor details come from another sample of the same person, matched by shared clones.

This chain uses TRBV7-2 with TRBJ2-7; D call uncertain. The DNA end lines up better with TRBJ2-1; the J call may be wrong. Per germline, CDR1 SGHTA and CDR2 FQGNSA. The CDR3 has 14 residues. CDR3 residues: CASSPQTVTYEQFF. The CDR3, as DNA: TGTGCCAGCAGCCCACAGACGGTCACCTACGAGCAGTTCTTC.

The chain has TRBV6-2 or TRBV6-3 and TRBJ1-5; 7 bases line up with TRBD1. Germline-derived CDR1 and CDR2 are MNHEY and SVGEGT. The CDR3 length is 15 residues. The junction had 3 bases not matched to a gene; V was cut back by 2 bases and J by 2 bases. The CDR3 DNA sequence: TGTGCCAGCAGTTACACGGGGACAGGCAATCAGCCCCAGCATTTT. Protein product: CASSYTGTGNQPQHF.

This clonotype was seen a handful of times. This chain joins TRBV6-2 or TRBV6-3 and TRBJ2-4; D not resolved. The CDR3 runs to 16 residues. V was shortened by 2 bases and J by 0 bases, with 11 bases between the two germline ends. Germline V gene lookup returns CDR1 MNHEY and CDR2 SVGEGT. This CDR3 reads CASSYLVRLAKNIQYF. The DNA for the CDR3 is TGTGCCAGCAGTTACCTGGTCAGGCTAGCCAAAAACATTCAGTACTTC.

This chain connects TRBV5-1 to TRBJ1-4; no reliable D call. Germline assignment: CDR1 SGHRS and CDR2 YFSETQ. CDR3 size: 15 residues. V dropped 4 bases and J dropped 10 bases, with 20 bases sitting between them. CDR3 coding DNA: TGCGCCAGCAGCCCCGATTCGGGGAGGTTTGGAAAACTGTTTTTT. This gives the protein CASSPDSGRFGKLFF. The whole variable domain, remainder taken from reference TRBV5-1 and TRBJ1-4, is KAGVTQTPRYLIKTRGQQVTLSCSPISGHRSVSWYQQTPGQGLQFLFEYFSETQRNKGNFPGRFSGRQFSNSRSEMNVSTLELGDSALYLCASSPDSGRFGKLFFGSGTQLSVL.

V gene TRBV6-1 combines with J gene TRBJ2-5; D remains unclear. Trimming pared 1 base from V and 1 base from J, leaving 10 bases between. Germline V gene lookup returns CDR1 MNHNS and CDR2 SASEGT. This CDR3 has 15 residues. In DNA, the CDR3 is TGTGCCAGCAGTGAAGTCACTCACCCCCAAGAGACCCAGTACTTC. Its protein product is CASSEVTHPQETQYF.

The chain combines TRBV6-5 with TRBJ1-1, with D unresolved. V lost 2 bases and J lost 4, with 14 bases in between. This CDR3 region has 15 residues. Germline CDR1 reads MNHEY; CDR2 reads SVGAGI. CDR3 nucleotides: TGTGCCAGCAGTTACACGGACCTACTGGGCACTGAAGCTTTCTTT. Amino acid sequence: CASSYTDLLGTEAFF.

The chain links TRBV20-1 to TRBJ2-5; 7 nucleotides line up with TRBD2. In germline, CDR1 is DFQATT, CDR2 SNEGSKA (reference sequence). This CDR3 comprises 13 residues. Trimming removed 5 bases from V and 3 bases from J; junction bases left unmatched: 6. This chain's CDR3 is CSAVMGGKETQYF. The CDR3 DNA reads TGCAGTGCTGTTATGGGGGGGAAAGAGACCCAGTACTTC.

The chain is built from TRBV12-3 or TRBV12-4 and TRBJ2-3; D uncertain. V lost 2 bases and J 7 bases, leaving 13 bases between the germline ends. This CDR3 region has 14 residues. The CDR3 DNA is TGTGCCAGCAGTTTAACCCCTCCGCGTAATACGCAGTATTTT. Protein sequence: CASSLTPPRNTQYF.

This clonotype was found a few times. The chain uses TRBV20-1 and TRBJ2-5; D is unclear. From germline, CDR1 is DFQATT and CDR2 SNEGSKA (reference sequence). The CDR3 runs to 10 residues. V was pared by 5 bases and J by 9 bases, with 10 bases between. The CDR3 DNA is TGCAGTGCTGGCGAGGCGTCCCAGTACTTC. This encodes CSAGEASQYF.

This clonotype came up many times. One end of the junction does not line up with germline, which may come from a read error. The chain links TRBV5-1 to TRBJ2-3; maybe TRBD2 (5 bases). The V gene's germline CDR1 is SGHRS and CDR2 YFSETQ. The CDR3 has 13 amino acids. CDR3 loop: CASSRTSTDTQYF. The CDR3 DNA is TGTGCCAGCAGTCGGACTAGCACAGATACGCAGTATTTT.

The rearrangement links TRBV20-1 to TRBJ2-2; D gene uncertain. CDR1 is DFQATT, CDR2 SNEGSKA, per germline (reference sequence). The CDR3 has 14 amino acids. Trimming pared 4 bases from V and 2 bases from J, leaving 11 bases between. The CDR3 region is CSAIPKSNTGELFF. The CDR3 DNA reads as TGCAGTGCTATCCCCAAAAGCAACACCGGGGAGCTGTTTTTT.

This clonotype was recorded many times. The chain carries TRBV6-1 and TRBJ2-3; maybe TRBD1 (6 bases). This CDR3 is 13 amino acids long. V was clipped by 2 bases and J by 8 bases, with 11 bases between them. CDR1 is MNHNS, CDR2 SASEGT, per germline. CDR3 coding DNA: TGTGCCAGCAGTGAAACAGGGAAGGGTACGCAGTATTTT. Encoded protein: CASSETGKGTQYF.

This clonotype was seen a handful of times. The chain combines TRBV5-1 with TRBJ1-2; D ambiguous. The CDR3 spans 16 residues. Germline-derived CDR1 and CDR2 are SGHRS and YFSETQ. The V and J ends lost 0 bases and 2 bases respectively, with 14 bases between them. CDR3 loop: CASSLEGGRRNYGYTF. The CDR3, as DNA: TGCGCCAGCAGCTTGGAGGGTGGCAGACGGAACTATGGCTACACCTTC.

This chain links TRBV6-5 with TRBJ1-2; TRBD1 is a possible D gene (5 bases). The CDR3 length is 16 residues. CDR1 is MNHEY and CDR2 is SVGAGI in the germline V gene. Deletions cut 0 bases from V and 4 bases from J, with 15 bases between. CDR3 bases: TGTGCCAGCAGTTACTCGATAGGGGAGTTGATCTATGGCTACACCTTC. It translates to CASSYSIGELIYGYTF.

The rearrangement links TRBV25-1 to TRBJ2-1; maybe TRBD2 (7 bases). The V gene's germline CDR1 is MGHDK and CDR2 SYGVNS. CDR3 length: 16 amino acids. V was pared by 4 bases and J by 3 bases, with 16 bases between. The DNA for the CDR3 is TGTGCCAGCAGTGGCTTGGGGGGGGGCTACTACAATGAGCAGTTCTTC. Translation gives CASSGLGGGYYNEQFF.

This sequence joins TRBV5-1 and TRBJ2-5, with TRBD1 matching 9 bases. J gave up 4 bases and V 3 bases, and 10 bases lay outside the gene matches. The CDR3 covers 16 residues. The V gene's germline CDR1 is SGHRS and CDR2 YFSETQ. The CDR3 loop is CASSSFTTGGSETQYF. CDR3 nucleotides: TGCGCCAGCAGCTCGTTCACAACAGGGGGCTCAGAGACCCAGTACTTC.

This rearrangement joins TRBV5-1 to TRBJ2-3; D is uncertain. Trimming removed 6 bases from V and 2 bases from J, with 22 bases in between. The CDR3 runs 17 residues. CDR1 and CDR2 from the germline V gene are SGHRS and YFSETQ. CDR3 amino acids: CASNPKRGLSFTDTQYF. The DNA for the CDR3 is TGCGCCAGCAACCCGAAGAGAGGCCTAAGCTTCACAGATACGCAGTATTTT.

The chain has TRBV5-1 and TRBJ2-7; the match to TRBD1 covers 10 bases. This CDR3 has 16 residues. The germline V gene has CDR1 SGHRS and CDR2 YFSETQ. V shed 2 bases and J 3 bases; nucleotides not matched to a gene: 8. In nucleotides, the CDR3 is TGCGCCAGCAGCTTCTCCCCGGGACAGGGGATCTACGAGCAGTACTTC. This translates into CASSFSPGQGIYEQYF.

The chain joins TRBV12-3 or TRBV12-4 to TRBJ2-7; weak D call: TRBD1 (5 bases). The CDR3 runs to 14 residues. Deletions cut 7 bases from V and 5 bases from J, with 18 bases between. CDR3 DNA: TGTGCCAGCACCCCCCATGGGGCGCTGAACGAGCAGTACTTC. It yields the protein CASTPHGALNEQYF.

CDR3 DNA sequence: TGTGCCAGCAGCCCGGGACCAACCTCCCAGCAGTACTTC. Amino acids: CASSPGPTSQQYF. The V and J genes are TRBV7-2 and TRBJ2-7; D might be TRBD1 or TRBD2, each matching 5 bases. Germline CDR1 and CDR2: SGHTA and FQGNSA. This CDR3 contains 13 residues. V was shortened by 5 bases and J by 8 bases, with 16 bases between the two germline ends.

This clonotype was seen ten or more times. The J gene is TRBJ2-1, the V gene TRBV5-6; D unresolved. The V end was cut by 2 bases, the J end by 2 bases, with 14 bases between. The CDR3 sequence is 16 residues long. The V gene's germline CDR1 is SGHDT and CDR2 YYEEEE. Here the CDR3 reads CASSFSFLATYNEQFF. The CDR3 DNA sequence: TGTGCCAGCAGCTTTTCATTTCTGGCTACCTACAATGAGCAGTTCTTC.

This clonotype was found a few times. The rearrangement links TRBV7-9 to TRBJ2-1; 9 bases align to TRBD2. Per germline, CDR1 SEHNR and CDR2 FQNEAQ (reference sequence). The CDR3 runs to 16 residues. After removal of 5 bases from V and 8 bases from J, the junction contained 13 bases not matched to a gene. CDR3 sequence: CASSPVGGRAVYEQFF. CDR3 nucleotide sequence: TGTGCCAGCAGCCCCGTGGGCGGGAGGGCCGTCTATGAGCAGTTCTTC.